This T cell receptor (beta chain) was sequenced for a study of T cell repertoires in cytomegalovirus infection. Study details: CMV epitopes that were recently identified and HLA-C-restricted were used alongside well-studied HLA-B-restricted ones.

This clonotype has just a few counts. Its target is not known. Using its own MiXCR run on the reads, TCRdb lists one record per CDR3 protein. The sample lists 80,000 to 90,000 distinct CDR3 sequences; 45% to 50% were seen once. From germline, CDR1 is MNHNS and CDR2 SASEGT. V lost 4 bases and J lost 1, with 16 bases in between. The CDR3 covers 17 residues. This receptor was identified in a human donor in good health (CMV status not recorded). Some clones in this sample may be carry-over from other donors' samples. The V and J genes are TRBV6-1 and TRBJ2-2; perhaps TRBD1 as D (5 bases). The sequenced sample was CD8+ T cells from cultured PBMCs, obtained from culture after CMV antigen stimulation. The CDR3 sequence: CASSVETRGLNTGELFF. The CDR3 nucleotides are TGTGCCAGCAGTGTGGAAACAAGGGGTTTGAACACCGGGGAGCTGTTTTTT.